This T cell receptor (beta chain) is drawn from a study of long-term antiretroviral therapy in people with HIV. Overall study: The 2015 immediate-ART recommendation was preceded by the earliest samples by about a decade.

Study observations and caveats: HIV repertoires covered narrower CDR3 length ranges than controls did. Samples were collected from the mid-2000s to the late 2010s under possibly less effective ART regimens.

Assay version v3.0 of immunoSEQ was used, and it was run at survey level. The repertoire was sequenced with immunoSEQ multiplex PCR; TCRdb's copy has only in-frame clones and lacks some. The sample holds tens of thousands of clones, 84% seen once. Germline V gene lookup returns CDR1 SGHTA and CDR2 FQGNSA. CDR3 length equals 14 residues. V lost 5 bases and J lost 0, with 10 bases in between. Worth noting for this clone: Its antigen is currently unknown.

There was at least one pre-ART PBMC sample for each donor, plus at least two post-ART PBMC samples. The chain joins TRBV7-2 to TRBJ1-2; D is perhaps TRBD1 (6 bases). This TCR came from a man in his forties with HIV. The sequencing used unsorted PBMCs, collected 0.5 years before starting antiretroviral therapy. The CDR3 spells CASSQGTSNYGYTF. The CDR3 DNA reads TGTGCCAGCAGCCAGGGGACATCTAACTATGGCTACACCTTC.